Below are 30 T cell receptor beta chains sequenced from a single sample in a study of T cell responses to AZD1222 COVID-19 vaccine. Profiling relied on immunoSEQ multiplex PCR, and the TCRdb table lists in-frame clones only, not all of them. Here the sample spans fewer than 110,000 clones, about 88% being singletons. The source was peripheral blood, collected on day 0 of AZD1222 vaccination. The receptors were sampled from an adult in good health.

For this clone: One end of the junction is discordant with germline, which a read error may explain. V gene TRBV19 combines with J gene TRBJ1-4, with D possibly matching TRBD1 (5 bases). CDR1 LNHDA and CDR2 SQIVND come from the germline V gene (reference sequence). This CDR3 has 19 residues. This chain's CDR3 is CASRIIKTARHLPRGCPVF. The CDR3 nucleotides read TGTGCCAGTAGGATCATAAAGACAGCCCGACACCTCCCCCGTGGTTGCCCTGTTTTT. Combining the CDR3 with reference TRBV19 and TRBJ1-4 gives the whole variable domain DGGITQSPKYLFRKEGQNVTLSCEQNLNHDAMYWYRQDPGQGLRLIYYSQIVNDFQKGDIAEGYSVSREKKESFPLTVTSAQKNPTAFYLCASRIIKTARHLPRGCPVFGSGTQLSVL.

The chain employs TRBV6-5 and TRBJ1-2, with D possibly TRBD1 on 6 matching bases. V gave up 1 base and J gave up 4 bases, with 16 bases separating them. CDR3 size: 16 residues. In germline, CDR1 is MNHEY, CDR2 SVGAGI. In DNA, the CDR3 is TGTGCCAGCAGTTACTTCCCGGGGGCGGTTGGCTATGGCTACACCTTC. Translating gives CASSYFPGAVGYGYTF.

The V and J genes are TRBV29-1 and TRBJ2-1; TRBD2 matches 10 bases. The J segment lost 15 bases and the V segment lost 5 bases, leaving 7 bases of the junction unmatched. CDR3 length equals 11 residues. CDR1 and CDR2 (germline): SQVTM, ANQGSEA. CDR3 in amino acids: CSVSLAGMWFF. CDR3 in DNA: TGCAGCGTTTCACTAGCGGGAATGTGGTTCTTC.

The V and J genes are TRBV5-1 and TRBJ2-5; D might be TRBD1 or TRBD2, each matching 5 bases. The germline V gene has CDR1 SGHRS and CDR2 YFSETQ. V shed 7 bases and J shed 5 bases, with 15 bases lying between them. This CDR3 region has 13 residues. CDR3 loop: CASRRVGEETQYF. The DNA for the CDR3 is TGCGCCAGCCGAAGGGTAGGGGAGGAGACCCAGTACTTC.

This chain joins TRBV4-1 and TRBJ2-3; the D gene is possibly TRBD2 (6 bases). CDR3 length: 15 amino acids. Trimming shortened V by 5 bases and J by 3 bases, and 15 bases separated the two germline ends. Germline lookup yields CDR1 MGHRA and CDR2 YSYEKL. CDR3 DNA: TGCGCCAGCAGCACGGGCCGAAGCGGGACAGATACGCAGTATTTT. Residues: CASSTGRSGTDTQYF.

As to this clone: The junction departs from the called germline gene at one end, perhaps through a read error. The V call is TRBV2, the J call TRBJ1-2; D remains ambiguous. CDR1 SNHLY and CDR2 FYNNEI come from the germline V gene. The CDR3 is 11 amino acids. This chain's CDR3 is CASSEALGQDF. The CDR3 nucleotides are TGTGCCAGCAGTGAAGCGCTCGGGCAGGACTTC.

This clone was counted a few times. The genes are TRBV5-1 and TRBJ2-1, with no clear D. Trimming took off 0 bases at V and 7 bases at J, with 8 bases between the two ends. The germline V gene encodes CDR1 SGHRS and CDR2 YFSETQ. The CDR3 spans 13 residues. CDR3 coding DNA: TGCGCCAGCAGCTTGGAGGCTGAAAATGAGCAGTTCTTC. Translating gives CASSLEAENEQFF.

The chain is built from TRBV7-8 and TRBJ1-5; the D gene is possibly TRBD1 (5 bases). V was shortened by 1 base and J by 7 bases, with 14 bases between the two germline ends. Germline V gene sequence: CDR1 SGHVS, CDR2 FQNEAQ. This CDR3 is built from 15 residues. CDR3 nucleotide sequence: TGTGCCAGCAGCTTAGGCGGGGGTGTAGGACAGCCCCAGCATTTT. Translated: CASSLGGGVGQPQHF.

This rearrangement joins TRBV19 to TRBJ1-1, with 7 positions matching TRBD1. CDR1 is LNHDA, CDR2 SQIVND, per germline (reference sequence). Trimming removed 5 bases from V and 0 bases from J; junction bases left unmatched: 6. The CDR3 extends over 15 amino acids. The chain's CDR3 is CASSEADRLNTEAFF. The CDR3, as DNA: TGTGCCAGTAGTGAGGCGGACAGGCTGAACACTGAAGCTTTCTTT. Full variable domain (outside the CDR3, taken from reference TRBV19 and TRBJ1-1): DGGITQSPKYLFRKEGQNVTLSCEQNLNHDAMYWYRQDPGQGLRLIYYSQIVNDFQKGDIAEGYSVSREKKESFPLTVTSAQKNPTAFYLCASSEADRLNTEAFFGQGTRLTVV.

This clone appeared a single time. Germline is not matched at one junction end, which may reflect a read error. Written as DNA, the CDR3 is TGTGCCAGCAGTTCAGGGACAGGGGGCAACAACGGGGAGCTGTTTTTT. It encodes CASSSGTGGNNGELFF. The genes are TRBV27 and TRBJ2-2; 12 bases agree with TRBD1. This CDR3 comprises 16 residues. Germline CDR1 reads MNHEY; CDR2 reads SMNVEV (reference sequence).

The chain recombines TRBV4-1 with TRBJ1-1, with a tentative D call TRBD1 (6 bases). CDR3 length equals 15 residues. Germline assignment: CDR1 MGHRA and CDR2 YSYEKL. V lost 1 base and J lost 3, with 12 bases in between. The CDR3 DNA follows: TGCGCCAGCAGCCAAGTCGGGGCAGGGGACACTGAAGCTTTCTTT. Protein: CASSQVGAGDTEAFF.

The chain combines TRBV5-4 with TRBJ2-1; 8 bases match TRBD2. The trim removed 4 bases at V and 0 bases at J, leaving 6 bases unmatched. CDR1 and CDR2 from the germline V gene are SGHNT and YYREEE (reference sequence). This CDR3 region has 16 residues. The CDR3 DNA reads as TGTGCCAGCAGCCCTCGGGGGGGAGGCTCCTACAATGAGCAGTTCTTC. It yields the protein CASSPRGGGSYNEQFF.

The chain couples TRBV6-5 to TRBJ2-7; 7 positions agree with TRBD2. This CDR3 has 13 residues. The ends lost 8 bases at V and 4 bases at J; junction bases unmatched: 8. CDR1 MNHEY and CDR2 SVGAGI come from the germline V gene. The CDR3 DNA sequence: TGTGCCAGCCAGCAGACGGGAGGTTACGAGCAGTACTTC. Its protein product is CASQQTGGYEQYF.

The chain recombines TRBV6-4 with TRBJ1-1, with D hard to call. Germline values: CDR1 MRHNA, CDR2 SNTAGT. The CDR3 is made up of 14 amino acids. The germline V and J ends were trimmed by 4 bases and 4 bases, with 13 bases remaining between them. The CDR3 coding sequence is TGTGCCAGCAGTGTAGACGGGGAAGGCACTGAAGCTTTCTTT. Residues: CASSVDGEGTEAFF.

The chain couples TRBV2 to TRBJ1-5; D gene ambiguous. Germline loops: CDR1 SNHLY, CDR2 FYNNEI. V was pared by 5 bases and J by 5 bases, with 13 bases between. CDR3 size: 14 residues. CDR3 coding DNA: TGTGCCAGCAGTTTCGGACGGGTCGATCAGCCCCAGCATTTT. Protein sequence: CASSFGRVDQPQHF. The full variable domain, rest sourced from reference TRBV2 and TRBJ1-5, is EPEVTQTPSHQVTQMGQEVILRCVPISNHLYFYWYRQILGQKVEFLVSFYNNEISEKSEIFDDQFSVERPDGSNFTLKIRSTKLEDSAMYFCASSFGRVDQPQHFGDGTRLSIL.

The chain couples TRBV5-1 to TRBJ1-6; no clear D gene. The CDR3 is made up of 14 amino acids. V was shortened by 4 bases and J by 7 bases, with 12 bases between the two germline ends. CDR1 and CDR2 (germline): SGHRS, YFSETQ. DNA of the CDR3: TGCGCCAGCAGCACGGGAATACAGAATTCACCCCTCCACTTT. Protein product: CASSTGIQNSPLHF.

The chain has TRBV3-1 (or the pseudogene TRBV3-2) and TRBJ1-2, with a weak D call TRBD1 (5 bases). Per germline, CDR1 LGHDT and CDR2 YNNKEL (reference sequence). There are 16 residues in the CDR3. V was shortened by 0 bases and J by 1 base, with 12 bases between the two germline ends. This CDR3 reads CASSQDLWGLNYGYTF. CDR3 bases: TGTGCCAGCAGCCAAGACTTGTGGGGACTTAACTATGGCTACACCTTC.

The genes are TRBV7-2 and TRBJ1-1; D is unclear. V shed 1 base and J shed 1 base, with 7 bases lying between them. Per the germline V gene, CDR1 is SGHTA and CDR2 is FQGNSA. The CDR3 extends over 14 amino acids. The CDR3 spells CASSLDGQNTEAFF. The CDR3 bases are TGTGCCAGCAGCTTAGACGGTCAGAACACTGAAGCTTTCTTT.

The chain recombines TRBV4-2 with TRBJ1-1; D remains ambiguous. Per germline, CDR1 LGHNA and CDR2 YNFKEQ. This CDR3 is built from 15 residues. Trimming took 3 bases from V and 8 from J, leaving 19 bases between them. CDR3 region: CASSQDLARAGEAFF. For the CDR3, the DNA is TGTGCCAGCAGCCAGGACCTAGCACGGGCAGGAGAAGCTTTCTTT.

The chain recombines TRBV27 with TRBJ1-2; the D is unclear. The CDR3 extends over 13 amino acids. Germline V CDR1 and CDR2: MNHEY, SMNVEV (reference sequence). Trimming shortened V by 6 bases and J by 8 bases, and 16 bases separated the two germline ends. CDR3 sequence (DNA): TGTGCCAGCAGCCCAAGACTCAGAGGGGGCTACACCTTC. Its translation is CASSPRLRGGYTF.

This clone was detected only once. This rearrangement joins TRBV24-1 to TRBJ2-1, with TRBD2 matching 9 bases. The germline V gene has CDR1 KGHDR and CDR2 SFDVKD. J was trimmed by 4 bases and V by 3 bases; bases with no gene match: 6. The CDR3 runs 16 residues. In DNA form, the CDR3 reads TGTGCCACCAGTGATGTTAGCGGGAGACCGTACAATGAGCAGTTCTTC. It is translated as CATSDVSGRPYNEQFF.

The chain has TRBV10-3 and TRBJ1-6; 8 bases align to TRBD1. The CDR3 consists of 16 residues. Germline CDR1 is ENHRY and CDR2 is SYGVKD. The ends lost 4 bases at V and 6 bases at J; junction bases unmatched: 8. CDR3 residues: CAISGSGGASNSPLHF. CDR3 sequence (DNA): TGTGCCATCAGTGGTTCAGGGGGCGCGAGTAATTCACCCCTCCACTTT.

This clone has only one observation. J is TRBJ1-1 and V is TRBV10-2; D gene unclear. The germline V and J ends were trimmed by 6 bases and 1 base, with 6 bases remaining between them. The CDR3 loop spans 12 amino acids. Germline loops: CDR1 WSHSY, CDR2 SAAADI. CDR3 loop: CASRNTNTEAFF. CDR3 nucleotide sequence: TGCGCCAGCAGGAACACGAACACTGAAGCTTTCTTT.

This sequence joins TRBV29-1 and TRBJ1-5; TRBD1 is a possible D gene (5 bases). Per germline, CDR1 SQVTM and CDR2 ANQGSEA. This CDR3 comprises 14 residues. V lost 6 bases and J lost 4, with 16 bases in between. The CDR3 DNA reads TGCAGCGTAGTGGGGGGGGGTCCTAATCAGCCCCAGCATTTT. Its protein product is CSVVGGGPNQPQHF.

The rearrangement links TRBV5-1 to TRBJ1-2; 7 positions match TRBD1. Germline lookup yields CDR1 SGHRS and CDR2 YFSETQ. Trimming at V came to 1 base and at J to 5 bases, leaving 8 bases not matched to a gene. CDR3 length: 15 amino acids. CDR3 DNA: TGCGCCAGCAGCTTGAGTTCGGGCAGGGGGTATGGCTACACCTTC. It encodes CASSLSSGRGYGYTF. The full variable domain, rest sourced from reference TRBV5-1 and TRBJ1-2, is KAGVTQTPRYLIKTRGQQVTLSCSPISGHRSVSWYQQTPGQGLQFLFEYFSETQRNKGNFPGRFSGRQFSNSRSEMNVSTLELGDSALYLCASSLSSGRGYGYTFGSGTRLTVV.

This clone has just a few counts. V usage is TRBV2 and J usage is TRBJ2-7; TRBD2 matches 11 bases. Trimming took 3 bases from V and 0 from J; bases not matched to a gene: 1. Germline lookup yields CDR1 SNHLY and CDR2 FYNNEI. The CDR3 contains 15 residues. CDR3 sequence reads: CASSELAGGSYEQYF. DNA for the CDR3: TGTGCCAGCAGTGAGCTAGCGGGAGGCTCCTACGAGCAGTACTTC.

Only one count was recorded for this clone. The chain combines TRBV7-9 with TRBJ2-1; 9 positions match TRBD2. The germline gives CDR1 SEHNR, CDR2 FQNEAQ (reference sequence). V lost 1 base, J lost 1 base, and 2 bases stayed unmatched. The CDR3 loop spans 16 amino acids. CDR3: CASSLDLAGSYNEQFF. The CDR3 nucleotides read TGTGCCAGCAGCTTAGATCTAGCGGGGTCCTACAATGAGCAGTTCTTC.

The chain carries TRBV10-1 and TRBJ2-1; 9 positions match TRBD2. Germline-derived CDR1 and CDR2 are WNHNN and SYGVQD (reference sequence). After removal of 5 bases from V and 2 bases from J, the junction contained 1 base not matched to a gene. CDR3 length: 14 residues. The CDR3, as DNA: TGCGCCAGCAGTTCTAGCGGGACCTACAATGAGCAGTTCTTC. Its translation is CASSSSGTYNEQFF.

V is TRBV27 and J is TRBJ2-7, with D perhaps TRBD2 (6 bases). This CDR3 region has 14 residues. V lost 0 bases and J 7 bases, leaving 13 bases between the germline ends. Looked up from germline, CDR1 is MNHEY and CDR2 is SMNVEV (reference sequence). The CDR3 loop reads CASSLSLRGGEQYF. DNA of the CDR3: TGTGCCAGCAGTTTATCCCTGCGGGGTGGTGAGCAGTACTTC.

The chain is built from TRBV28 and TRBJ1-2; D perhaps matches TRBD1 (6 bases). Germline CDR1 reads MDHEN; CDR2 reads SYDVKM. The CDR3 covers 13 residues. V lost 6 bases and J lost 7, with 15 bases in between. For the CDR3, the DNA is TGTGCCAGCAGACCGTCCGGGGGCGGTGGCTACACCTTC. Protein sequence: CASRPSGGGGYTF.